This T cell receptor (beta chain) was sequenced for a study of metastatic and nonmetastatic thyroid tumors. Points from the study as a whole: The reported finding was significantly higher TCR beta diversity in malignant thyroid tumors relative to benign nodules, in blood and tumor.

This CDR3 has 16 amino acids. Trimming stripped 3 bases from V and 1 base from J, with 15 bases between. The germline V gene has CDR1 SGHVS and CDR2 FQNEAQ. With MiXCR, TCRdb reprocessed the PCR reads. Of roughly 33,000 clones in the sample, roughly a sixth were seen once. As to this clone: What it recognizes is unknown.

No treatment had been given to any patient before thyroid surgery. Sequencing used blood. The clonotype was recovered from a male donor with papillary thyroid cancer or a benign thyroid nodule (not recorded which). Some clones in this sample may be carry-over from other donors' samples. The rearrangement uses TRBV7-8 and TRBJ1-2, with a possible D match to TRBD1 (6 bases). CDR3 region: CASSFRWQGLNYGYTF. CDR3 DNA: TGTGCCAGCAGCTTCAGGTGGCAGGGGCTTAACTATGGCTACACCTTC.